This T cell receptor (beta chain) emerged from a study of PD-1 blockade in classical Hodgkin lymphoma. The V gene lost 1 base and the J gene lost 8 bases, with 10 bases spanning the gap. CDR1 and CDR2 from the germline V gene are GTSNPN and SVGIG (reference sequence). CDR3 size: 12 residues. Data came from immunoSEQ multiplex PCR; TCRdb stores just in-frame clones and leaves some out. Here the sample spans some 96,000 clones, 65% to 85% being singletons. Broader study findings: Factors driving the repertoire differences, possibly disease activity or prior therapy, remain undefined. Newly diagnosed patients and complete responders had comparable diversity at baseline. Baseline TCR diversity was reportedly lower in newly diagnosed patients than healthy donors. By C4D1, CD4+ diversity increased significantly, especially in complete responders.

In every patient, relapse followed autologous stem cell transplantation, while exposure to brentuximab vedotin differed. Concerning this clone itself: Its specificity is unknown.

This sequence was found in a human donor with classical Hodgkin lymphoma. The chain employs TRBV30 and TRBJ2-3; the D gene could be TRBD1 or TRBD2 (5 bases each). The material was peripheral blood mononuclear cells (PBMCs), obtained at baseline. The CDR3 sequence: CAWSAGPPTQYF. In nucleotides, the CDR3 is TGTGCCTGGAGTGCGGGACCTCCTACGCAGTATTTT.